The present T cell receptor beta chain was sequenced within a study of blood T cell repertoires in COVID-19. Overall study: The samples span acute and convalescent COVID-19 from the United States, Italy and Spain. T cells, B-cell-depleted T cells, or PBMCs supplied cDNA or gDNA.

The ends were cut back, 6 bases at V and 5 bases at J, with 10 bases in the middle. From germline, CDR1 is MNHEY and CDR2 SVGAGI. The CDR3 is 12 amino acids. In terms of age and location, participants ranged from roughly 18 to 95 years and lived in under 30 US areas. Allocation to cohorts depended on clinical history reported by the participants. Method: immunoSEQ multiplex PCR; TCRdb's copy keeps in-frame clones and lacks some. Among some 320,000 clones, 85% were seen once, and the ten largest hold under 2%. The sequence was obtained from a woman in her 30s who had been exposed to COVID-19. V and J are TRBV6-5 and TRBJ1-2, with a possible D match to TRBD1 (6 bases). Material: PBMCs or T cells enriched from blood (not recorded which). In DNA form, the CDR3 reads TGTGCCAGCAGCGGCACAGGGTATGGCTACACCTTC. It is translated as CASSGTGYGYTF.